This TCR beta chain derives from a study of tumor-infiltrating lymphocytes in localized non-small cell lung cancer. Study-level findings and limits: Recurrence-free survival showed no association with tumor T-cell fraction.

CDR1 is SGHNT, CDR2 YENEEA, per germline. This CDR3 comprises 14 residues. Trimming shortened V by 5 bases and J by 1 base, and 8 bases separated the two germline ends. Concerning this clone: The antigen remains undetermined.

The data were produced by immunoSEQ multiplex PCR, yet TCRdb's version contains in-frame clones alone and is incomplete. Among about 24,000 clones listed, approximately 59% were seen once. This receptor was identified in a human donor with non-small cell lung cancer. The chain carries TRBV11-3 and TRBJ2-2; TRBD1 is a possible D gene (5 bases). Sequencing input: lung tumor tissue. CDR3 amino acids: CASSKGLNTGELFF. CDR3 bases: TGTGCCAGCAGCAAGGGGCTGAACACCGGGGAGCTGTTTTTT.